This T cell receptor beta chain was sequenced for a study of blood T cell repertoires in COVID-19. As for the study in general: Samples representing acute and convalescent COVID-19 were sourced from the United States, Italy and Spain. In each case, the material was cDNA or gDNA derived from T cells, B-cell-depleted T cells, or PBMCs.

How the authors handled the data: By means of reference gene primer amplification, nucleated cell counts were estimated. Sequenced by immunoSEQ multiplex PCR; TCRdb stores in-frame clones only, minus some. V and J calls and clone size follow that table, whereas D and trimming were derived from the DNA. The table records more than 55,000 clones, 65% to 85% of them present only once. The length of the CDR3 is 13 residues. Per germline, CDR1 MDHEN and CDR2 SYDVKM. V lost 6 bases and J 7 bases, leaving 13 bases between the germline ends. V gene TRBV28 combines with J gene TRBJ1-3, with D possibly TRBD1 on 5 matching bases. The clonotype originates from an elderly man with active or convalescent COVID-19. The sample was peripheral blood. This CDR3 is CASRQGASNTIYF. The CDR3 nucleotides are TGTGCCAGCAGGCAAGGGGCTTCGAACACCATATATTTT. The complete variable domain, with remaining parts taken from reference TRBV28 and TRBJ1-3, reads DVKVTQSSRYLVKRTGEKVFLECVQDMDHENMFWYRQDPGLGLRLIYFSYDVKMKEKGDIPEGYSVSREKKERFSLILESASTNQTSMYLCASRQGASNTIYFGEGSWLTVV.